Sequencing of this TCR beta chain was carried out in a study of T cell changes during pregnancy in multiple sclerosis. V was pared by 5 bases and J by 4 bases, with 14 bases of the junction left unmatched. This CDR3 has 17 residues. Germline assignment: CDR1 SEHNR and CDR2 FQNEAQ (reference sequence). Produced via immunoSEQ multiplex PCR; TCRdb's table is partial and in-frame only. The table records 45,000 to 50,000 clones, more than 85% of them present only once. The material was CD8+ T cells from peripheral blood mononuclear cells, obtained after pregnancy. J is TRBJ2-3 and V is TRBV7-9; 8 bases line up with TRBD2. This receptor was obtained from a female donor with multiple sclerosis, enrolled in a pregnancy study. CDR3 DNA: TGTGCCAGCAGCCTTAGCGGTCGGGGGGGTCATGCAGATACGCAGTATTTT. Encoded protein: CASSLSGRGGHADTQYF.